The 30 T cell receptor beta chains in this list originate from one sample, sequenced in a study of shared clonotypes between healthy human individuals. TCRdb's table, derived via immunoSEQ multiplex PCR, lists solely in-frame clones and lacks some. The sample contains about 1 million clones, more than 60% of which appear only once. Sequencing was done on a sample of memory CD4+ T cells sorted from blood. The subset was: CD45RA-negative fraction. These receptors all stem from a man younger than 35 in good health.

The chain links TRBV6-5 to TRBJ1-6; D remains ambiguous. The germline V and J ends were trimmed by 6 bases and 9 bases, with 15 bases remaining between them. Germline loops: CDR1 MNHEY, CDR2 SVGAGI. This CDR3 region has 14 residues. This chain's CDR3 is CASSPTGLGSPLHF. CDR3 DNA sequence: TGTGCCAGCAGCCCGACTGGGCTAGGTTCACCCCTCCACTTT.

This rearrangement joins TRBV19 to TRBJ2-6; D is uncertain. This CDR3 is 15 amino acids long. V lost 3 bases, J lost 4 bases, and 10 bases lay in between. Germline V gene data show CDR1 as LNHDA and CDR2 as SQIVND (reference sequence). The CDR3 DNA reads TGTGCCAGTAGTATTGGGCTTTCCGGGGCCAACGTCCTGACTTTC. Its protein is CASSIGLSGANVLTF. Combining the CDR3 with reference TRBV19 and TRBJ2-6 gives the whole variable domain DGGITQSPKYLFRKEGQNVTLSCEQNLNHDAMYWYRQDPGQGLRLIYYSQIVNDFQKGDIAEGYSVSREKKESFPLTVTSAQKNPTAFYLCASSIGLSGANVLTFGAGSRLTVL.

CDR3 protein: CSVEGGRGLGYTF. CDR3 DNA sequence: TGCAGCGTTGAAGGAGGCAGGGGGCTCGGCTACACCTTC. This chain connects TRBV29-1 to TRBJ1-2; 8 positions agree with TRBD1. The germline V gene encodes CDR1 SQVTM and CDR2 ANQGSEA. V shed 1 base and J 8 bases; nucleotides not matched to a gene: 6. The CDR3 sequence is 13 residues long.

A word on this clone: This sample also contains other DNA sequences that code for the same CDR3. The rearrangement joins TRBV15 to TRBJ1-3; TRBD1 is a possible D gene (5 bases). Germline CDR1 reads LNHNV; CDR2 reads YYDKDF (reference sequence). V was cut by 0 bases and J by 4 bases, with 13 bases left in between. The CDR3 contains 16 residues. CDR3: CATSRDLGGSGNTIYF. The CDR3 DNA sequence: TGTGCCACCAGCAGAGATCTCGGGGGGTCAGGAAACACCATATATTTT.

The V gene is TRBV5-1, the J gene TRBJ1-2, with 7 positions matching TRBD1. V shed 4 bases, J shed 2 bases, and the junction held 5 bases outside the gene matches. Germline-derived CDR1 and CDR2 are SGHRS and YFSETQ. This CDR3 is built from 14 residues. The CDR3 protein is CASSAQTGNYGYTF. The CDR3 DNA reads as TGCGCCAGCAGCGCCCAGACAGGGAACTATGGCTACACCTTC.

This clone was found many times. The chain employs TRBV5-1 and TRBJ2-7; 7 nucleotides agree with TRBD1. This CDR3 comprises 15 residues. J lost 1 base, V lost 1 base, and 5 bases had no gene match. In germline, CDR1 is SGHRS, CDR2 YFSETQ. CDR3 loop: CASSLKGGASYEQYF. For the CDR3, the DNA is TGCGCCAGCAGCTTGAAAGGGGGCGCATCCTACGAGCAGTACTTC.

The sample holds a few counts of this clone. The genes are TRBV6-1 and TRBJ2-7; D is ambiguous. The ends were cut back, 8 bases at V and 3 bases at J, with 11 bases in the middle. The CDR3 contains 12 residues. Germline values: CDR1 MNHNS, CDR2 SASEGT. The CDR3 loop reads CASVPDYYEQYF. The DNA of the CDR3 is TGTGCCAGCGTCCCGGATTACTACGAGCAGTACTTC.

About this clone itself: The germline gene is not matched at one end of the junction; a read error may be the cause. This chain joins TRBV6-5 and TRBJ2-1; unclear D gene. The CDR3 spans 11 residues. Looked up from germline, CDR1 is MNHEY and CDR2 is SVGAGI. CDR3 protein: CASSTDLAEVF. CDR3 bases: TGTGCCAGCAGTACAGATCTCGCTGAGGTCTTC.

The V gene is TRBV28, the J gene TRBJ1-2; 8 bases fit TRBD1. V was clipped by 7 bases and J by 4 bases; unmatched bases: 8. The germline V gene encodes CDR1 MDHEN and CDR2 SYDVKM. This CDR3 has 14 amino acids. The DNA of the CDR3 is TGTGCCAGCACTATGGGGACAGGTCCCTATGGCTACACCTTC. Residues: CASTMGTGPYGYTF.

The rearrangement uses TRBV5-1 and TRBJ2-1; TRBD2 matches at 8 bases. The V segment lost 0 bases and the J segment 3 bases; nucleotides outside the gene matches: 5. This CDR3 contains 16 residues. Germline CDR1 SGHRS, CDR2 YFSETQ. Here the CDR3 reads CASSLAELAVYNEQFF. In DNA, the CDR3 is TGCGCCAGCAGCTTGGCGGAACTAGCGGTCTACAATGAGCAGTTCTTC.

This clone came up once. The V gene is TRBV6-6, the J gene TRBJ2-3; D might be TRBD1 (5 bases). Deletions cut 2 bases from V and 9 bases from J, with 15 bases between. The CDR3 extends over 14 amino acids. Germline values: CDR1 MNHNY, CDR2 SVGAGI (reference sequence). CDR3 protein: CASSYGNQGGTQYF. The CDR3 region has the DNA TGTGCCAGCAGTTACGGGAATCAGGGTGGCACGCAGTATTTT.

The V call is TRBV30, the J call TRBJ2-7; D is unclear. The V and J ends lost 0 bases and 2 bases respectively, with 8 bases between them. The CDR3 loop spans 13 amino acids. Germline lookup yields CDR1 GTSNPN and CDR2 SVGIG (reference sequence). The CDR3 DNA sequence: TGTGCCTGGAGTGTAACATCACCCTACGAGCAGTACTTC. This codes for CAWSVTSPYEQYF.

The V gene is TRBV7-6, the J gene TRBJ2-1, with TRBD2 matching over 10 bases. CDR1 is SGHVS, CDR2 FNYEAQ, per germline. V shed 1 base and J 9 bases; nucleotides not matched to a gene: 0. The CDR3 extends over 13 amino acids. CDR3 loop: CASSLGLAGEQFF. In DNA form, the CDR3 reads TGTGCCAGCAGCTTAGGACTAGCGGGTGAGCAGTTCTTC.

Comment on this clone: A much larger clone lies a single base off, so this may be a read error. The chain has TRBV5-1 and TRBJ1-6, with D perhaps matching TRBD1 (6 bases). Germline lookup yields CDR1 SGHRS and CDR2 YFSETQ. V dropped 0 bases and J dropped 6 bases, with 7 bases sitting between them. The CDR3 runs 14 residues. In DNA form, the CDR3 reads TGCGCCAGCAGCTTGGGACAGGTTAATTCACCCCTCCACTTT. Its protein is CASSLGQVNSPLHF.

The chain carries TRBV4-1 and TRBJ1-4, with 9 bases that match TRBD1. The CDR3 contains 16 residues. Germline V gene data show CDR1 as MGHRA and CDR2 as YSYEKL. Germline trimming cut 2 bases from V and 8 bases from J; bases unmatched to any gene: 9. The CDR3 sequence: CASSQPSQGAREKLFF. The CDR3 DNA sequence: TGCGCCAGCAGCCAACCCTCACAGGGGGCGCGGGAAAAACTGTTTTTT.

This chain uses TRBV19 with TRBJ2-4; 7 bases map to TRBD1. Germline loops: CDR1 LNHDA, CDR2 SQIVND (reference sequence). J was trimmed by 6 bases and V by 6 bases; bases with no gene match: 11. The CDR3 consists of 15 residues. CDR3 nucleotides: TGTGCCAGTAGCCTTTCTGGACAGGCACCAAACATTCAGTACTTC. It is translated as CASSLSGQAPNIQYF.

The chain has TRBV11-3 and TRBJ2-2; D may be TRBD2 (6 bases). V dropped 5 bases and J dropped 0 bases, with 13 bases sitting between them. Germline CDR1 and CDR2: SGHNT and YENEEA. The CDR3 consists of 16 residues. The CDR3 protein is CASSAFAGSNTGELFF. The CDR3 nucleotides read TGTGCCAGCAGCGCCTTCGCGGGGTCGAACACCGGGGAGCTGTTTTTT.

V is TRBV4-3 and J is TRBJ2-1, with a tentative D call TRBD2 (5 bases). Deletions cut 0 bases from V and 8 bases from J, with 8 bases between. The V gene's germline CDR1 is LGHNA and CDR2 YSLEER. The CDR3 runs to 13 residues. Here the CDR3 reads CASSQEGRHEQFF. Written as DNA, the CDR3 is TGCGCCAGCAGCCAAGAAGGGAGACATGAGCAGTTCTTC.

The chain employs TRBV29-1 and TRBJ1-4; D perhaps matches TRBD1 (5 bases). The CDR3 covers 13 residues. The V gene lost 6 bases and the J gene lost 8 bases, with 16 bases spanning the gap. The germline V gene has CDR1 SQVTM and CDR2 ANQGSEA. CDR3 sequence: CSVGDGLEEKLFF. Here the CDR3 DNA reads TGCAGCGTCGGGGACGGCTTGGAAGAAAAACTGTTTTTT.

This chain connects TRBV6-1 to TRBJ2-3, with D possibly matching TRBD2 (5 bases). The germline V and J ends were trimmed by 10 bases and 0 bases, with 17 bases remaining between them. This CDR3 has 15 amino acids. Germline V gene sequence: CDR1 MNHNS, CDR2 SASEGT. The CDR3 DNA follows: TGTGCCATCCTAAGGGTAGGGAGAAGCACAGATACGCAGTATTTT. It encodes CAILRVGRSTDTQYF.

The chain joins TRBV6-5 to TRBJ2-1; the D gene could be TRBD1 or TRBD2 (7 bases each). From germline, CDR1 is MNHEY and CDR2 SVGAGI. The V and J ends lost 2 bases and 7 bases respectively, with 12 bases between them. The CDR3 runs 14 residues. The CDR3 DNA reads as TGTGCCAGCAGTTACGGGAGGGGGCAGAATGAGCAGTTCTTC. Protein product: CASSYGRGQNEQFF.

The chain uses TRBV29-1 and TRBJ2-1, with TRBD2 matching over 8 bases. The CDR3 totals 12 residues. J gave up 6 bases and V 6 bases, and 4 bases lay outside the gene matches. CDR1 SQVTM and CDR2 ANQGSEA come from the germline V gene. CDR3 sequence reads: CSVGTSINEQFF. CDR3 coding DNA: TGCAGCGTCGGGACTAGTATCAATGAGCAGTTCTTC.

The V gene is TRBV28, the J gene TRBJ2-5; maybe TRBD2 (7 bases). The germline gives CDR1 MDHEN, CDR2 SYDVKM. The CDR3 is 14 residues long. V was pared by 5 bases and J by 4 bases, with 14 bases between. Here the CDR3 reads CASSLGGGPETQYF. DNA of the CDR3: TGTGCCAGCAGTCTTGGGGGGGGCCCAGAGACCCAGTACTTC.

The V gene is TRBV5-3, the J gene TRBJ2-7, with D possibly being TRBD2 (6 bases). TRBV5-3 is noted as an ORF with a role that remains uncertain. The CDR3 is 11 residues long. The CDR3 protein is CGITRGYEQYF. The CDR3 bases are TGTGGCATCACACGGGGGTACGAGCAGTACTTC.

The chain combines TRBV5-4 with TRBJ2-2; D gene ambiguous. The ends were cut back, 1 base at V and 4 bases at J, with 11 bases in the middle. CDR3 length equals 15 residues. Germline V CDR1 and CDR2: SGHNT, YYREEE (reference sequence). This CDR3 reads CASSLMGASTGELFF. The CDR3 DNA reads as TGTGCCAGCAGCTTGATGGGTGCGAGCACCGGGGAGCTGTTTTTT.

The chain's CDR3 is CASRGTGGWEEKLFF. In DNA form, the CDR3 reads TGTGCCAGCAGGGGGACAGGAGGTTGGGAAGAAAAACTGTTTTTT. The chain combines TRBV2 with TRBJ1-4, with 8 bases matching TRBD1. The J segment lost 8 bases and the V segment lost 6 bases, leaving 11 bases of the junction unmatched. The CDR3 has 15 residues. Germline V gene lookup returns CDR1 SNHLY and CDR2 FYNNEI.

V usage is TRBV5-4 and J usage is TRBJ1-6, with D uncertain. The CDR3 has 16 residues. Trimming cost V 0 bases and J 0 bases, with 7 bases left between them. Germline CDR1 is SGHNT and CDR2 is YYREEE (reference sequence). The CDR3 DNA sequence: TGTGCCAGCAGCTTGGCAGTGAGCTCCTATAATTCACCCCTCCACTTT. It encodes CASSLAVSSYNSPLHF.

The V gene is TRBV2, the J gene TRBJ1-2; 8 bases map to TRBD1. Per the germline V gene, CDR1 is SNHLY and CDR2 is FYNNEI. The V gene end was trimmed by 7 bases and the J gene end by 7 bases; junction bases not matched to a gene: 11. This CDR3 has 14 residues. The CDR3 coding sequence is TGTGCCAGCAAGGCTTCCCAGGGGGCAAGTGGCTACACCTTC. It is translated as CASKASQGASGYTF.

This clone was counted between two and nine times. The CDR3: CAWSPGSQETQYF. CDR3 nucleotides: TGTGCCTGGAGCCCCGGGAGCCAAGAGACCCAGTACTTC. The chain recombines TRBV30 with TRBJ2-5; TRBD2 is a possible D gene (6 bases). The germline gives CDR1 GTSNPN, CDR2 SVGIG (reference sequence). V was pared by 3 bases and J by 1 base, with 9 bases between. The CDR3 consists of 13 residues.

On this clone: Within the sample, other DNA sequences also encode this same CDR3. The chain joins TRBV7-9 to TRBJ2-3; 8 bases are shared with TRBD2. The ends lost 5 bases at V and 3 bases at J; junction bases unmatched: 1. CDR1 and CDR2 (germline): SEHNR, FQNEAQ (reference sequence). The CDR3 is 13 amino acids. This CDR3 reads CASSRGGTDTQYF. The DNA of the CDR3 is TGTGCCAGCAGCCGCGGGGGGACAGATACGCAGTATTTT.